These T cell receptor beta chains were read from a single sample in a study of T-cell memory formation after mild COVID-19. TCRdb passed the 5' RACE reads through MiXCR, listing each CDR3 protein once. The top ten hold 3% to 4.5% of the sample, which has roughly 250,000 distinct CDR3 sequences, around 15% seen once. Material: PBMCs or a T cell subset sorted from them (not recorded which). Receptor source: a man aged 18 to 29 who had mild COVID-19 (a few samples of this study predate the infection). Cell type and time point are not known. Each CDR3 is given with its conserved first and last residue. The D gene is left open where the match is weak. Part of the rows lack a size; the others show once, few, many or a class for expanded clones.

- | TRBJ2-7 | 13 | TRBV5-1 | - | TGCGCCAGCAGCACTCGACAGAGGGACGAGCAGTACTTC | CASSTRQRDEQYF
- | TRBJ2-2 | 15 | TRBV11-2 | - | TGTGCCAGCAGCTTAGAAAGGGTTGAGACCGGGGAGCTGTTTTTT | CASSLERVETGELFF
- | TRBJ1-3 | 12 | TRBV11-1 | - | TGTGCCAGCGGGGGACGGCGGAACACCATATATTTT | CASGGRRNTIYF
TRBD2 | TRBJ2-1 | 15 | TRBV20-1 | few | TGCAGTGCTAGACGGCCTGCGGGGGTTGGGAATGAGCAGTTCTTC | CSARRPAGVGNEQFF
- | TRBJ1-5 | 15 | TRBV6-2/TRBV6-3 | once | TGTGCCAGCAGTCAACAGGGTAGAAGCAATCAGCCCCAGCATTTT | CASSQQGRSNQPQHF
TRBD2 | TRBJ2-3 | 17 | TRBV4-3 | few | TGCGCCAGCAGCCAAGGATTAGCGGGGGGTAGCACAGATACGCAGTATTTT | CASSQGLAGGSTDTQYF
TRBD1 | TRBJ2-6 | 16 | TRBV2 | - | TGTGCCAGCTCAAGGACAGGGTTCTCTGGGGCCAACGTCCTGACTTTC | CASSRTGFSGANVLTF
- | TRBJ1-2 | 14 | TRBV4-1 | - | TGCGCCAGCAGCCAAGAGAGGCAGCTCTATGGCTACACCTTC | CASSQERQLYGYTF
- | TRBJ1-1 | 15 | TRBV7-2 | - | TGTGCCAGCAGCTTAGACGGGGGAGGGGGCACTGAAGCTTTCTTT | CASSLDGGGGTEAFF
- | TRBJ2-3 | 12 | TRBV7-3 | - | TGTGCCAGCAGCTCCGGAGCAGATACGCAGTATTTT | CASSSGADTQYF
- | TRBJ2-7 | 15 | TRBV4-1 | - | TGCGCCAGCAGCCAAGCTGGAGGGCGTCTCAGCGGGCAGTACTTC | CASSQAGGRLSGQYF
- | TRBJ2-3 | 15 | TRBV28 | few | TGTGCCAGCAGTTTCCGCCGCCAGGGTACAGATACGCAGTATTTT | CASSFRRQGTDTQYF
- | TRBJ1-5 | 15 | TRBV12-3/TRBV12-4 | - | TGTGCCAGCAGGAAAGGGGGTGAGGGGCGTCAGCCCCAGCATTTT | CASRKGGEGRQPQHF
- | TRBJ2-1 | 14 | TRBV5-1 | - | TGCGCCAGCAGCTTGGTGCAGGACCCGGGGACATGGTTCTTC | CASSLVQDPGTWFF
TRBD1 | TRBJ2-1 | 15 | TRBV10-3 | few | TGTGCCATCAGTGAGACACAGGGGACCTACAATGAGCAGTTCTTC | CAISETQGTYNEQFF
- | TRBJ2-7 | 16 | TRBV7-6 | few | TGTGCCAGCAGCTTAGTAAACCTGGGGGCCACCTACGAGCAGTACTTC | CASSLVNLGATYEQYF
TRBD1 | TRBJ1-6 | 14 | TRBV7-7 | few | TGTGCCAGCAGCTTAGGGACAGGGGGCTCACCCCTCCACTTT | CASSLGTGGSPLHF
- | TRBJ1-1 | 13 | TRBV19 | - | TGTGCCAGCCGTATAATGGGGAACACTGAAGCTTTCTTT | CASRIMGNTEAFF
- | TRBJ2-5 | 15 | TRBV7-2 | - | TGTGCCAGCAGCTCATACTGGGGCGGTCCAGAGACCCAGTACTTC | CASSSYWGGPETQYF
- | TRBJ2-5 | 15 | TRBV7-9 | few | TGTGCCAGCAGCTTGAATCCGGGACTCCTTGAGACCCAGTACTTC | CASSLNPGLLETQYF
TRBD2 | TRBJ2-1 | 14 | TRBV12-3/TRBV12-4 | many | TGTGCCAGCAGTTCCCTTAGCGGGGTAGGCTGGCAGTTCTTC | CASSSLSGVGWQFF
TRBD1 | TRBJ1-2 | 15 | TRBV20-1 | once | TGCAGTGCTAGAGACTTTAGGGGGCAGGGGAATGGCTACACCTTC | CSARDFRGQGNGYTF
- | TRBJ2-3 | 14 | TRBV5-1 | many | TGCGCCAGCGTCAGGGGGGGGAGCACAGATACGCAGTATTTT | CASVRGGSTDTQYF
TRBD2 | TRBJ2-2 | 15 | TRBV11-2 | - | TGTGCCAGCAGCTGGGGGACTAGCGGGTCCGGGGAGCTGTTTTTT | CASSWGTSGSGELFF
- | TRBJ1-5 | 17 | TRBV5-5 | - | TGTGCCAGCAGCTTGAAGGACGGCATAGTTGGCAATCAGCCCCAGCATTTT | CASSLKDGIVGNQPQHF
- | TRBJ1-6 | 14 | TRBV5-1 | - | TGCGCCAGCAGCGACGGGGAAATTAATTCACCCCTCCACTTT | CASSDGEINSPLHF
- | TRBJ2-1 | 14 | TRBV7-3 | few | TGTGCCAGCAGCTCCAGCCCGGCCGGCAATGAGCAGTTCTTC | CASSSSPAGNEQFF
- | TRBJ1-1 | 10 | TRBV20-1 | - | TGCAGTGCTCTGCAAGGCCAAGCTTTCTTT | CSALQGQAFF
TRBD1 | TRBJ1-4 | 14 | TRBV5-5 | few | TGTGCCAGCAGCTTGGGACAGGGATGGGAAAAACTGTTTTTT | CASSLGQGWEKLFF
TRBD1 | TRBJ2-2 | 16 | TRBV24-1 | - | TGTGCCACCAGTGATTCTCGACAGGGGGCGGGCGGGGAGCTGTTTTTT | CATSDSRQGAGGELFF
- | TRBJ1-1 | 12 | TRBV5-1 | few | TGCGCCAGCAGCTTGGCGGGCAGGGCGGCTTTCTTT | CASSLAGRAAFF
- | TRBJ1-1 | 17 | TRBV6-2/TRBV6-3 | - | TGTACCAGCAGTTGCCCCCGGGGCAGAACCCAGAACACTGAAGCTTTCTTT | CTSSCPRGRTQNTEAFF
TRBD2 | TRBJ2-5 | 18 | TRBV5-1 | few | TGCGCCAGCAGCTTGGGACTAGCGGGAGTAACAGTCCAAGAGACCCAGTACTTC | CASSLGLAGVTVQETQYF
TRBD1 | TRBJ2-2 | 16 | TRBV9 | few | TGTGCCAGCAGTCTACAGGGGGCGGAGGGTACCGGGGAGCTGTTTTTT | CASSLQGAEGTGELFF
TRBD2 | TRBJ2-3 | 19 | TRBV4-1 | few | TGCGCCAGCAGCCAAGACCCGGCTAGCGGGGGGGGAGGCACAGATACGCAGTATTTT | CASSQDPASGGGGTDTQYF
- | TRBJ1-4 | 12 | TRBV7-2 | - | TGTGCCAGCAGCTCATCGGCTGAAAAACTGTTTTTT | CASSSSAEKLFF
- | TRBJ2-6 | 10 | TRBV12-3/TRBV12-4 | - | TGTGCCTCCCGGGCCAACGTCCTGACTTTC | CASRANVLTF
- | TRBJ2-1 | 16 | TRBV11-1 | few | TGTGCCAGCAGCTTAGGGACAATCACGGGGGCCAATGAGCAGTTCTTC | CASSLGTITGANEQFF
- | TRBJ2-2 | 18 | TRBV7-2 | - | TGTGCCAGCACTCCTAACCCGGCTGGGGGGGGCCCCGGCGGGGAGCTGTTTTTT | CASTPNPAGGGPGGELFF
- | TRBJ2-7 | 14 | TRBV20-1 | - | TGCAGTGCTAACCCGGTGCCCGGCTCCTACGAGCAGTACTTC | CSANPVPGSYEQYF
- | TRBJ2-5 | 13 | TRBV9 | - | TGTGCCAGCAGCGTACAGGGAGGAGAGACCCAGTACTTC | CASSVQGGETQYF
TRBD1 | TRBJ1-5 | 16 | TRBV20-1 | - | TGCAGTGCTGAAGGACTGGGGACAGTACCTCGAGGGGCCCAGCATTTT | CSAEGLGTVPRGAQHF
- | TRBJ1-3 | 15 | TRBV20-1 | - | TGCAGTGCTAGAGATCACCCGTCGCCTGGAAACACCATATATTTT | CSARDHPSPGNTIYF
- | TRBJ2-1 | 13 | TRBV7-2 | few | TGTGCCAGCAGCTTTGTAAGAGACAATGAGCAGTTCTTC | CASSFVRDNEQFF
- | TRBJ2-7 | 13 | TRBV5-1 | few | TGCGCCAGCAGCTTATCGTTTCCCTACGAGCAGTACTTC | CASSLSFPYEQYF
- | TRBJ1-6 | 15 | TRBV7-2 | - | TGTGCCAGCAGCTTAGCGACAGCGAGGGGGTCACCCCTCCACTTT | CASSLATARGSPLHF
TRBD1 | TRBJ1-2 | 15 | TRBV18 | few | TGTGCCAGCTCACCAGGGACAGAGGTCTCATTCGGCTACACCTTC | CASSPGTEVSFGYTF
- | TRBJ1-5 | 13 | TRBV4-3 | - | TGCGCCAGCAGCCAAGACAGGGGTCAGCCCCAGAATTTT | CASSQDRGQPQNF
- | TRBJ1-2 | 13 | TRBV6-5 | many | TGTGCCAGCAGTTACTACGGGAGCTATGGCTACACCTTC | CASSYYGSYGYTF
- | TRBJ1-3 | 13 | TRBV29-1 | few | TGCAGCGTTAAGGGGGGCTCTGGAAACACCATATATTTT | CSVKGGSGNTIYF
TRBD1 | TRBJ1-2 | 13 | TRBV5-1 | - | TGCGCCAGCGGCGAGGGCAGGGGGGATGGCTACACCTTC | CASGEGRGDGYTF
- | TRBJ2-1 | 14 | TRBV20-1 | - | TGCAGTGCTAGGGTCCAGTTCTCCTACAATGAGCAGTTCTTC | CSARVQFSYNEQFF
- | TRBJ1-1 | 13 | TRBV11-2 | many | TGTGCCAGCAGCTTAGATAGGGCCACTGAAGCTTTCTTT | CASSLDRATEAFF
- | TRBJ2-2 | 14 | TRBV6-2/TRBV6-3 | - | TGTGCCGCCTTTGGGGGCAGGAGCACCGGGGAGCTGTTTTTT | CAAFGGRSTGELFF
- | TRBJ1-1 | 14 | TRBV12-3/TRBV12-4 | - | TGTGCCAGCAGTTTCGGGACACAGAACACTGAAGCTTTCTTT | CASSFGTQNTEAFF
- | TRBJ2-3 | 12 | TRBV29-1 | - | TGCAGCGTTGACAGCGGCACAGATACGCAGTATTTT | CSVDSGTDTQYF
- | TRBJ1-1 | 12 | TRBV10-2 | many | TGCGCCAGCAGTGACCTACAGGGTGAAGCTTTCTTT | CASSDLQGEAFF
TRBD2 | TRBJ2-1 | 15 | TRBV14 | - | TGTGCCAGCAGCCAAGGTCCGGGGGGGAACAATGAGCAGTTCTTC | CASSQGPGGNNEQFF
- | TRBJ1-4 | 14 | TRBV7-2 | - | TGTGCCAGCAGCCCCGACAGGTTTAATGAAAAACTGTTTTTT | CASSPDRFNEKLFF
TRBD2 | TRBJ2-3 | 17 | TRBV7-2 | many | TGTGCCAGCAGCTGGGTTAGCGGGGGGCTCGACGGAGATACGCAGTATTTT | CASSWVSGGLDGDTQYF